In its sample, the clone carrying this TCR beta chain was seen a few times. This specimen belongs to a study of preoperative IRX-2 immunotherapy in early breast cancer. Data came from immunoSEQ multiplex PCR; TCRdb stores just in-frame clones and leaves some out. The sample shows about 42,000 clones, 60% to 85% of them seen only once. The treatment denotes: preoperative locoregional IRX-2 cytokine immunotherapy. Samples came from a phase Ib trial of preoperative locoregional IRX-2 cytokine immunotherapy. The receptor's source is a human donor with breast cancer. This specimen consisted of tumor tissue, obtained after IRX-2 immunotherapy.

CDR3 amino acids: CASSWTGANSPLHF. CDR3 in DNA: TGTGCCAGCAGTTGGACAGGGGCTAATTCACCCCTCCACTTT. This chain joins TRBV6-8 and TRBJ1-6; 9 bases map to TRBD1. The CDR3 covers 14 residues. CDR1 MNHGY and CDR2 SAAAGT come from the germline V gene. V lost 4 bases to trimming and J lost 6 bases; unmatched junction nucleotides: 1.